Below, 6 T cell receptor beta chains from the same sample are listed, as sequenced in a study of shared clonotypes between healthy human individuals. The method was immunoSEQ multiplex PCR; TCRdb's version includes in-frame clones alone and lacks a portion of them. The data show about 330,000 clones, with roughly 70% seen just once and around a tenth held by the top ten. Sequencing was performed on memory CD4+ T cells sorted from blood. The subset here: CD45RA-negative fraction. The receptor set was obtained from a man aged 30 to 39 in good health.

The chain combines TRBV11-1 with TRBJ2-1; 9 bases align to TRBD2. CDR1 is SGHAT, CDR2 FQDESV, per germline (reference sequence). The CDR3 has 16 residues. The trim removed 5 bases at V and 6 bases at J, leaving 11 bases unmatched. The CDR3 loop is CASSAYLAGIGNEQFF. DNA for the CDR3: TGTGCCAGCAGCGCCTACCTAGCGGGAATTGGCAATGAGCAGTTCTTC.

The chain recombines TRBV27 with TRBJ1-1; a weak D match, TRBD1 (5 bases). V shed 4 bases and J shed 3 bases, with 12 bases lying between them. Germline loops: CDR1 MNHEY, CDR2 SMNVEV (reference sequence). This CDR3 is built from 14 residues. Here the CDR3 reads CASSSQGIHTEAFF. DNA for the CDR3: TGTGCCAGCAGTTCTCAGGGAATCCACACTGAAGCTTTCTTT.

The rearrangement uses TRBV4-1 and TRBJ2-6, with TRBD1 matching over 8 bases. CDR1 MGHRA and CDR2 YSYEKL come from the germline V gene. The CDR3 has 19 residues. The trim removed 4 bases at V and 3 bases at J, leaving 14 bases unmatched. The CDR3 DNA is TGCGCCAGCAGCCCCAGGGGGCAGGGGGCGATCGGTGGGGCCAACGTCCTGACTTTC. Encoded protein: CASSPRGQGAIGGANVLTF.

The genes are TRBV2 and TRBJ2-7; TRBD2 matches 8 bases. Losses at the gene ends were 6 bases for V and 3 bases for J; bases not matched to a gene: 10. There are 15 residues in the CDR3. The germline V gene has CDR1 SNHLY and CDR2 FYNNEI. The CDR3, as DNA: TGTGCCAGCAGAGCGAAGTCGCGGGAGGACTACGAGCAGTACTTC. Its translation: CASRAKSREDYEQYF.

The V call is TRBV5-4, the J call TRBJ2-5, with 9 nucleotides matching TRBD2. Trimming took 4 bases from V and 5 from J; bases not matched to a gene: 9. Germline V gives CDR1 SGHNT, CDR2 YYREEE (reference sequence). CDR3 length: 15 amino acids. CDR3 in DNA: TGTGCCAGCAGCGATGTAGCGGGAGCGGGGGAGACCCAGTACTTC. Translation gives CASSDVAGAGETQYF.

The chain employs TRBV29-1 and TRBJ2-2; D is uncertain. The CDR3 extends over 12 amino acids. Germline V gene data show CDR1 as SQVTM and CDR2 as ANQGSEA. V was cut by 4 bases and J by 6 bases, with 9 bases left in between. CDR3 in DNA: TGCAGCGTTGGCATGGGTCCCGGGGAGCTGTTTTTT. Encoded protein: CSVGMGPGELFF.